A single sample is the source of the 11 T cell receptor beta chains below, sequenced in a study of early stage breast cancer tumors. Profiled with immunoSEQ multiplex PCR; TCRdb holds only in-frame clones, not every one. The repertoire holds 25,000 to 35,000 clones, with more than 80% as singletons. Sequenced sample: blood. The receptors shown here come from a person between 55 and 69 years old with breast cancer.

J is TRBJ1-1 and V is TRBV5-1, with 7 positions matching TRBD1. The germline V gene has CDR1 SGHRS and CDR2 YFSETQ. Germline trimming cut 3 bases from V and 7 bases from J; bases unmatched to any gene: 9. The CDR3 is 14 amino acids. For the CDR3, the DNA is TGCGCCAGCAGCTGGCAGGGGGAGATCGGTGAAGCTTTCTTT. Translating gives CASSWQGEIGEAFF. The complete variable domain, with remaining parts taken from reference TRBV5-1 and TRBJ1-1, reads KAGVTQTPRYLIKTRGQQVTLSCSPISGHRSVSWYQQTPGQGLQFLFEYFSETQRNKGNFPGRFSGRQFSNSRSEMNVSTLELGDSALYLCASSWQGEIGEAFFGQGTRLTVV.

This clone was recorded only once. CDR3 DNA sequence: TGTGCCAGCACTTTAGCGGGAGGCACAGATACGCAGTATTTT. It specifies CASTLAGGTDTQYF. The chain uses TRBV9 and TRBJ2-3, with TRBD2 matching over 9 bases. The CDR3 sequence is 14 residues long. The trim removed 6 bases at V and 1 base at J, leaving 3 bases unmatched. The germline gives CDR1 SGDLS, CDR2 YYNGEE.

The chain couples TRBV18 to TRBJ1-5, with 7 nucleotides matching TRBD1. The junction had 9 bases not matched to a gene; V was cut back by 4 bases and J by 3 bases. The CDR3 totals 16 residues. CDR1 is KGHSH and CDR2 is LQKENI in the germline V gene. The CDR3 sequence: CASSLYSGGNNQPQHF. In DNA, the CDR3 is TGTGCCAGCTCACTTTATTCAGGGGGGAACAATCAGCCCCAGCATTTT.

The rearrangement links TRBV23-1 to TRBJ2-6; D is unclear. TRBV23-1 is reported as an ORF; its role is uncertain. CDR3 size: 18 residues. V was shortened by 7 bases and J by 0 bases, with 19 bases between the two germline ends. The CDR3 region is CASTGRKTNLSGANVLTF. The CDR3 DNA follows: TGCGCCAGCACAGGAAGAAAAACGAACCTCTCTGGGGCCAACGTCCTGACTTTC.

The V call is TRBV4-3, the J call TRBJ1-2; tentative D call: TRBD1 (6 bases). The CDR3 has 14 residues. CDR1 and CDR2 from the germline V gene are LGHNA and YSLEER. The V end was cut by 0 bases, the J end by 8 bases, with 13 bases between. CDR3 sequence: CASSQDVGAEGYTF. CDR3 bases: TGCGCCAGCAGCCAAGATGTGGGGGCGGAAGGCTACACCTTC.

The chain joins TRBV30 to TRBJ1-2, with D possibly matching TRBD1 (6 bases). CDR1 and CDR2 (germline): GTSNPN, SVGIG (reference sequence). The CDR3 length is 13 residues. V lost 1 base and J lost 4, with 10 bases in between. CDR3 DNA: TGTGCCTGGAGTGATGGACAGCTCTATGGCTACACCTTC. Protein product: CAWSDGQLYGYTF.

CDR3 protein: CASSLASGDPYNEQFF. The CDR3 region has the DNA TGTGCCAGCAGTTTGGCTAGCGGGGACCCCTACAATGAGCAGTTCTTC. The chain recombines TRBV28 with TRBJ2-1, with TRBD2 matching 9 bases. The germline V gene has CDR1 MDHEN and CDR2 SYDVKM. V trimming: 3 bases; J trimming: 2 bases; junction bases outside the gene matches: 5. This CDR3 contains 16 residues.

V usage is TRBV25-1 and J usage is TRBJ2-6, with TRBD1 matching over 9 bases. Germline V gene data show CDR1 as MGHDK and CDR2 as SYGVNS. The CDR3 contains 15 residues. After removal of 6 bases from V and 8 bases from J, the junction contained 8 bases not matched to a gene. CDR3 residues: CASRLSGTGTNVLTF. CDR3 DNA sequence: TGTGCCAGCAGATTATCCGGGACAGGGACCAACGTCCTGACTTTC.

V usage is TRBV6-1 and J usage is TRBJ1-5, with D unresolved. The CDR3 totals 15 residues. Per germline, CDR1 MNHNS and CDR2 SASEGT. V was cut by 1 base and J by 2 bases, with 9 bases left in between. Written as DNA, the CDR3 is TGTGCCAGCAGTGAAGGACAACCTCGCAATCAGCCCCAGCATTTT. It encodes CASSEGQPRNQPQHF.

The CDR3 protein is CASSLEFAGLSDNEQFF. In nucleotides, the CDR3 is TGTGCCAGCAGCTTAGAATTTGCGGGACTTTCAGACAATGAGCAGTTCTTC. V is TRBV7-2 and J is TRBJ2-1; possibly TRBD2 for D (6 bases). Germline values: CDR1 SGHTA, CDR2 FQGNSA. V lost 1 base and J lost 5, with 18 bases in between. This CDR3 is 17 amino acids long.

A single count supports this clone. This chain connects TRBV29-1 to TRBJ1-1; the D is unclear. Germline CDR1 SQVTM, CDR2 ANQGSEA. This CDR3 comprises 11 residues. Trimming removed 4 bases from V and 6 bases from J, with 9 bases in between. The CDR3 spells CSVVGFSEAFF. In DNA form, the CDR3 reads TGCAGCGTTGTCGGGTTCTCTGAAGCTTTCTTT.